This T cell receptor beta chain was identified in a study of blood T cell repertoires in COVID-19 (dated by TCRdb to between 2020 and 2021). About the study as a whole: The collaborator samples originated in the United States, Italy and Spain and spanned the acute and convalescent phases of COVID-19. The samples were drawn from the first 160 participants of the ongoing ImmuneRACE study and from 1,254 subjects provided by 6 global collaborators. The prospective study material was composed of cDNA or gDNA derived from T cells, B-cell-depleted T cells, or PBMCs. Sample metadata almost always included a de-identified subject ID, COVID-19 status, age in years and sex. Deeply sampled blood TCRbeta repertoires from subjects exposed to, actively infected with, or recovered from COVID-19 were included in the dataset. The repertoires were released in a freely available public database intended as a resource for research on the immune response to SARS-CoV-2. Where available, HLA class I and class II types were obtained from metadata supplied by the sample provider rather than from assay-based typing. Points the paper makes about the study in general: Clinical and demographic metadata were provided uncurated, with the amount varying by source and participant.

This clone was counted a few times. Its antigen has not been determined. Base-call qualities are not available, and no considerably larger clone is one nucleotide away. At one collaborating source in Seattle, patients were enrolled during active infection and were followed longitudinally through the course of disease. The collaborating institutions used their own protocols to collect whole blood in K2EDTA tubes. For TCRbeta analysis, collaborators shipped samples as frozen whole blood, isolated PBMCs, or DNA extracted from either of those sample types. TCRbeta CDR3 regions were amplified from genomic DNA using the immunoSEQ Assay, a bias-controlled multiplex PCR. The authors' analysis ran thus. The number of nucleated cells in each sample was estimated from the amplification of reference gene primers within the assay. To quantify the absolute abundance of each unique TCRbeta CDR3 rearrangement, sequence reads were collapsed and filtered. Productive Simpson clonality was computed per sample as the square root of Simpson's diversity index over productive rearrangements. TCRdb provides this immuneACCESS table in a form limited to in-frame rearrangements. Some clones are lacking; in checked studies, under half of them reflect an unresolved V gene, and why the rest are absent is not known. V and J calls and clone size follow that table, whereas D and trimming were derived from the DNA. A total of around 270,000 clones appear in this sample, more than 75% of them only once. About 5.2% of the sample belongs to the ten largest clones.

Including cysteine and phenylalanine, the CDR3 has 17 amino acids. The CDR3 DNA has 51 bases and is translated from base 1. V sheds 1 base and J sheds 1 base, leaving 11 bases between their ends. CDR1 is given as SGHAT and CDR2 as FQNNGV, both from the germline V gene. The rearrangement joined TRBV11-2 to TRBJ2-6; TRBD2 could be the D gene, as 5 bases match. This TCR derives from a woman aged 60-75 years with COVID-19, enrolled during active disease. Input material: peripheral blood. In nucleotides, the sequence is TGTGCCAGCAGCTTAGGAGGGATCTATTCTGGGGCCAACGTCCTGACTTTC. Translation gives CASSLGGIYSGANVLTF.